This T cell receptor (beta chain) comes out of a study of early T cells in non-severe SARS-CoV-2 infection. Study at large: The input, bulk RNA from unsorted whole blood, was sequenced, and chains were unpaired. Study-level results: The study's VDJdb matching favored anti-spike CD8 responses and missed private and CD4 specificities.

Germline CDR1 is DFQATT and CDR2 is SNEGSKA (reference sequence). This CDR3 contains 14 residues. V lost 6 bases and J lost 0, with 12 bases in between. Regarding this clonotype: The antigen remains unidentified.

The library protocol tagged individual cDNA molecules with unique molecular identifiers. In TCRdb, the 5' RACE reads were re-called with MiXCR into one record per CDR3 protein. The sample has more than 65,000 distinct CDR3 sequences, roughly 13% seen once; the top ten hold over 4%. The chain couples TRBV20-1 to TRBJ2-4; the D is unclear. The receptor was isolated from an adult who was a healthcare worker with PCR-confirmed SARS-CoV-2 infection or an uninfected control (not recorded which). Sequencing used whole blood. CDR3 loop: CSARQDLAKNIQYF. CDR3 in DNA: TGCAGTGCCAGACAAGATTTAGCCAAAAACATTCAGTACTTC.